Listed here is a single T cell receptor beta chain. The data belong to a study of T-cell reconstitution after alpha-beta-depleted transplantation in children. V lost 4 bases, J lost 1 base, and 8 bases stayed unmatched. The CDR3 consists of 16 residues. Germline V gives CDR1 MNHEY, CDR2 SMNVEV (reference sequence). Unique molecular identifiers featured in how the TCRbeta library was prepared. TCRdb re-derived calls from the PCR reads in MiXCR, one entry per CDR3 protein. The data show tens of thousands of distinct CDR3 sequences, with roughly 6.6% seen just once and over 2.5% held by the top ten. Material: PBMCs from the stem cell graft donor, obtained from the stem cell graft. This TCR was recovered from a human donor who donated a stem cell graft to a child with acute lymphoblastic leukemia. V is TRBV27 and J is TRBJ2-3; 7 bases are shared with TRBD1. CDR3 nucleotide sequence: TGTGCCAGCAGTTCGCCTGACAGGGCGGGCACAGATACGCAGTATTTT. Its protein product is CASSSPDRAGTDTQYF.